One TCR beta chain is described in this entry. Antigen specificity is unknown. This entry is derived from a study of regulatory and conventional T cells in RAG deficiency. The sorted conventional CD4+ T cells were CD25-low and CD127-high, with genomic DNA sequenced. Trimming removed 0 bases at V and 1 base at J, with 21 bases between. Germline CDR1 is GTSNPN and CDR2 is SVGIG (reference sequence). CDR3 length: 18 amino acids. Data came from immunoSEQ multiplex PCR; TCRdb stores just in-frame clones and leaves some out. Of approximately 35,000 clones listed, about 70% were seen once; the top ten hold about 3.4%. The study's findings and limits: Omenn patients showed >80% Treg-Tconv overlap and shorter CDR3 lengths.

The same specimen was also included in a second study, on regulatory T cells. That study adds: The primer mix had 52 TRBV and 13 TRBJ primers. In patients, unique TRB V-J pairs were restricted and V/J usage skewed, especially in Tregs.

The sequence derives from a human donor in good health. This chain joins TRBV30 and TRBJ1-1, with D unresolved. Input material: CD4+ effector T cells sorted from blood. CDR3: CAWSVRLAGGVGNTEAFF. Here the CDR3 DNA reads TGTGCCTGGAGTGTACGGTTGGCAGGCGGCGTTGGGAACACTGAAGCTTTCTTT.